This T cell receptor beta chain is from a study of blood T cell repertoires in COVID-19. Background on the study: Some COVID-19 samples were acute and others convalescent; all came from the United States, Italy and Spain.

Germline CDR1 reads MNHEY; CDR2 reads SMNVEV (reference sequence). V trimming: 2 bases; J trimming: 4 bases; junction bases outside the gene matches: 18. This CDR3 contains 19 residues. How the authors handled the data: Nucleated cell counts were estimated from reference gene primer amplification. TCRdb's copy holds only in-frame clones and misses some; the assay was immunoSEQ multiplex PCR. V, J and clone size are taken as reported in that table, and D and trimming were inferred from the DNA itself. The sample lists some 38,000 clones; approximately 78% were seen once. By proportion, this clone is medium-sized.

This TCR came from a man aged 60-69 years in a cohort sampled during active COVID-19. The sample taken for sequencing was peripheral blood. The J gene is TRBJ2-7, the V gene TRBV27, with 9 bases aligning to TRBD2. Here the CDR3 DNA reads TGTGCCAGCAGTTTAATCGGCCTAGCGGGAACTGCTTCTCCTTACGAGCAGTACTTC. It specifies CASSLIGLAGTASPYEQYF.